This T cell receptor beta chain was identified in a study of identical twins. As for this clonotype: No antigen is known for it.

Trimming took 6 bases from V and 2 from J; bases not matched to a gene: 17. The germline V gene has CDR1 SGHAT and CDR2 FQNNGV. The CDR3 spans 18 residues. Study results and caveats: Interpretation of the results relied on cross-sectional statistical analysis and not on following the same donors. For out-of-frame alpha sequences shared by twins, low generation probability was in excess.

A template switching step contributed a universal primer site, while unique molecular identifiers were present in the cDNA. TCRdb re-analysed the 5' RACE reads in MiXCR, keeping a single row per CDR3 protein. The sample has some 900,000 distinct CDR3 sequences; around an eighth are singletons. Another study also made use of these data, one on yellow fever vaccine responses in identical twins. That study adds: In identical twins, vaccine T cell responses appeared partly shared and partly individual.

This clonotype was obtained from a young woman in good health. The chain is built from TRBV11-2 and TRBJ2-5; TRBD1 agrees at 8 bases. The specimen was PBMCs. The CDR3 loop reads CASRIRGQGAGSQETQYF. CDR3 coding DNA: TGTGCCAGCAGAATAAGGGGTCAGGGGGCAGGGTCACAAGAGACCCAGTACTTC.